This T cell receptor (beta chain) emerged from a study of CD8 T cells in ankylosing spondylitis (dated by TCRdb to about 2017). For context, the study as a whole: The study profiled T cell receptor beta repertoires in healthy donors and ankylosing spondylitis patients to find disease-linked TCR variants. The whole study cohort included about a hundred healthy donors and around 24 ankylosing spondylitis patients. Peripheral blood samples were taken, and synovial fluid was additionally collected from ankylosing spondylitis patients.

The sequencing machine was an Illumina HiSeq 2500. Quantitative 5'-RACE with molecular barcodes was used to prepare TCR beta libraries. For the original study's pipeline: Disease-linked TCR variants were identified with a new computational method built on a probabilistic model of VDJ rearrangement. The public reads were reprocessed in TCRdb via fastp at Q25 and MiXCR, keeping in-frame beta chains. Merged by CDR3 protein, the rows form single entries marked with the most common genes and DNA. These V and J calls are TCRdb output, not the study's own analysis. The sample table contains some 130,000 distinct CDR3 sequences; only one count was recorded for roughly an eighth of them. Of the sample, 2.5% to 3% is held by the ten largest clones. The CDR3, cysteine through phenylalanine, is 15 amino acids long. This entry keeps only the CDR3 DNA: 45 bases, framed from base 1. CDR1 MNHNS and CDR2 SASEGT were looked up in the germline V gene. The V end gives up 0 bases and the J end 8 bases, leaving 6 bases in the junction not matched to a gene.

Only a few counts were recorded for this clonotype. The antigen it recognizes is unknown. Base qualities were left out, and no much larger clone turns up one base away. What the work shows at the level of the full study, not this receptor alone: Some of the motif variants had been reported before in the synovial fluid and blood of reactive arthritis patients, a finding that suggests common disease-initiation mechanisms. The disease-linked clones showed a CD8+ phenotype and occurred at relatively low frequencies in peripheral blood. A TCR beta motif made up of several highly homologous amino acid variants appeared to be characteristic of blood from ankylosing spondylitis patients. The disease-linked clones were reported as significantly enriched in matched synovial fluid samples from ankylosing spondylitis patients.

Sequenced sample: blood, either unsorted or a sorted T cell fraction (not recorded which). Recombination linked TRBV6-1 to TRBJ1-2; 10 bases in the middle match TRBD1. The clonotype was recovered from a female donor with ankylosing spondylitis or in good health (not recorded which). CDR3 reads: CASSEARQGARGYTF. In nucleotides, the sequence is TGTGCCAGCAGTGAAGCGCGACAGGGGGCTCGAGGCTACACCTTC.